Following are 15 T cell receptor beta chains from one sample sequenced in a study of T cell responses to AZD1222 COVID-19 vaccine. Profiled with immunoSEQ multiplex PCR; TCRdb holds only in-frame clones, not every one. The sample contains about 170,000 clones, around 91% of which appear only once. Sequences were derived from peripheral blood, sampled on day 0 of AZD1222 vaccination. The receptors derive from an adult in good health.

This rearrangement joins TRBV4-3 to TRBJ2-2, with D possibly being TRBD2 (5 bases). The CDR3 length is 14 residues. Looked up from germline, CDR1 is LGHNA and CDR2 is YSLEER. V was shortened by 7 bases and J by 6 bases, with 15 bases between the two germline ends. The CDR3 reads CASTPTRGPGELFF. CDR3 sequence (DNA): TGCGCCAGCACTCCTACCCGAGGGCCCGGGGAGCTGTTTTTT.

The genes are TRBV10-3 and TRBJ2-3, with 10 bases identical to TRBD2. The V and J ends lost 6 bases and 1 base, in that order; junction bases with no gene match: 4. The CDR3 totals 15 residues. CDR1 is ENHRY and CDR2 is SYGVKD in the germline V gene. The CDR3 loop is CAIRGSGGRTDTQYF. The CDR3 DNA reads as TGTGCCATCAGGGGTAGCGGGGGGCGCACAGATACGCAGTATTTT.

This chain links TRBV9 with TRBJ2-5; a possible D gene is TRBD1 (6 bases). The V end lost 0 bases, the J end lost 1 base, and 10 bases lay between the germline ends. The CDR3 totals 15 residues. Germline CDR1 and CDR2: SGDLS and YYNGEE. The CDR3 here is CASSVVTGPQETQYF. CDR3 nucleotides: TGTGCCAGCAGCGTAGTGACAGGACCCCAAGAGACCCAGTACTTC.

V is TRBV13 and J is TRBJ2-7; 7 positions match TRBD2. The CDR3 has 13 residues. From germline, CDR1 is PRHDT and CDR2 FYEKMQ (reference sequence). The J segment lost 6 bases and the V segment lost 4 bases, leaving 6 bases of the junction unmatched. CDR3 nucleotides: TGTGCCAGCAGCTCTAGCGGAGGGACCGAGCAGTACTTC. This codes for CASSSSGGTEQYF.

This clone was seen a handful of times. This sequence joins TRBV5-4 and TRBJ2-4; 8 nucleotides match TRBD1. The CDR3 runs to 17 residues. The junction had 9 bases not matched to a gene; V was cut back by 4 bases and J by 0 bases. Germline V gives CDR1 SGHNT, CDR2 YYREEE (reference sequence). CDR3 region: CASSAIGQGLAKNIQYF. For the CDR3, the DNA is TGTGCCAGCAGCGCAATAGGACAGGGTTTAGCCAAAAACATTCAGTACTTC.

The chain couples TRBV3-1 (or the pseudogene TRBV3-2) to TRBJ2-1; D might be TRBD1 (5 bases). Germline values: CDR1 LGHDT, CDR2 YNNKEL (reference sequence). The CDR3 sequence is 15 residues long. The germline V and J ends were trimmed by 4 bases and 0 bases, with 10 bases remaining between them. CDR3 region: CASSPWTSSYNEQFF. The CDR3 DNA is TGTGCCAGCAGCCCTTGGACAAGCTCCTACAATGAGCAGTTCTTC.

V is TRBV5-1 and J is TRBJ1-1, with no clear D. Per the germline V gene, CDR1 is SGHRS and CDR2 is YFSETQ. This CDR3 comprises 14 residues. The germline V and J ends were trimmed by 3 bases and 1 base, with 10 bases remaining between them. CDR3 loop: CASSYGSSNTEAFF. The CDR3 coding sequence is TGCGCCAGCAGCTATGGCTCCTCGAACACTGAAGCTTTCTTT.

The gene calls are TRBV6-2 or TRBV6-3 and TRBJ2-7; 9 nucleotides agree with TRBD1. The trim removed 6 bases at V and 4 bases at J, leaving 10 bases unmatched. The CDR3 runs to 15 residues. Germline assignment: CDR1 MNHEY and CDR2 SVGEGT. DNA for the CDR3: TGTGCCAGCAGCTGGACGACAGGGGGAATTTACGAGCAGTACTTC. Translating gives CASSWTTGGIYEQYF.

The chain employs TRBV19 and TRBJ2-5; D not resolved. This CDR3 contains 13 residues. With 7 bases removed from V and 1 base from J, the gap between germline ends came to 10 bases. Germline lookup yields CDR1 LNHDA and CDR2 SQIVND (reference sequence). CDR3 sequence reads: CASNRAGQETQYF. The CDR3 DNA follows: TGTGCCAGTAATCGGGCAGGCCAAGAGACCCAGTACTTC. Based on the CDR3 plus reference TRBV19 and TRBJ2-5, the full variable domain is DGGITQSPKYLFRKEGQNVTLSCEQNLNHDAMYWYRQDPGQGLRLIYYSQIVNDFQKGDIAEGYSVSREKKESFPLTVTSAQKNPTAFYLCASNRAGQETQYFGPGTRLLVL.

This clone occurred a few times. This chain joins TRBV19 and TRBJ2-6, with 7 bases that match TRBD1. The ends lost 0 bases at V and 1 base at J; junction bases unmatched: 0. Germline CDR1 reads LNHDA; CDR2 reads SQIVND (reference sequence). The CDR3 consists of 16 residues. CDR3 in DNA: TGTGCCAGTAGTATAGAGACAGGGTCTGGGGCCAACGTCCTGACTTTC. Translation gives CASSIETGSGANVLTF.

The sample holds one count of this clone. This same CDR3 is encoded by further DNA sequences in the sample. This chain's CDR3 is CASSRDFTDTQYF. CDR3 nucleotides: TGTGCCAGCAGTCGGGACTTCACAGATACGCAGTATTTT. V gene TRBV3-1 (or the pseudogene TRBV3-2) combines with J gene TRBJ2-3; D perhaps matches TRBD2 (6 bases). The V end was cut by 6 bases, the J end by 2 bases, with 9 bases between. The CDR3 consists of 13 residues. Germline loops: CDR1 LGHDT, CDR2 YNNKEL (reference sequence).

This clone turned up a few times. The junction and the germline gene differ at one end; a read error may be behind it. The CDR3 region is CASSLEAGTSGGPQGGF. CDR3 nucleotide sequence: TGTGCCAGCAGCTTAGAGGCCGGGACTAGCGGGGGGCCCCAAGGCGGCTTC. The gene calls are TRBV7-2 and TRBJ2-7; 15 bases agree with TRBD2. Germline V CDR1 and CDR2: SGHTA, FQGNSA. This CDR3 is 17 amino acids long. Combining the CDR3 with reference TRBV7-2 and TRBJ2-7 gives the whole variable domain GAGVSQSPSNKVTEKGKDVELRCDPISGHTALYWYRQSLGQGLEFLIYFQGNSAPDKSGLPSDRFSAERTGGSVSTLTIQRTQQEDSAVYLCASSLEAGTSGGPQGGFGPGTRLTVT.

The rearrangement links TRBV3-1 (or the pseudogene TRBV3-2) to TRBJ2-3, with D tentatively TRBD1 or TRBD2 (5 bases each). The CDR3 runs 17 residues. The V and J ends lost 0 bases and 1 base respectively, with 14 bases between them. Per germline, CDR1 LGHDT and CDR2 YNNKEL (reference sequence). The CDR3 nucleotides are TGTGCCAGCAGCCAAGATTGGCCAGGGAGCGGCACAGATACGCAGTATTTT. Translating gives CASSQDWPGSGTDTQYF.

In DNA, the CDR3 is TGTGCCAGCAGCGTAGGGCCAGCGGGGGGAAACACCGGGGAGCTGTTTTTT. Translating gives CASSVGPAGGNTGELFF. The rearrangement joins TRBV9 to TRBJ2-2; 9 positions match TRBD2. Germline trimming cut 0 bases from V and 2 bases from J; bases unmatched to any gene: 5. The CDR3 consists of 17 residues. Germline V gene sequence: CDR1 SGDLS, CDR2 YYNGEE. Based on the CDR3 plus reference TRBV9 and TRBJ2-2, the full variable domain is DSGVTQTPKHLITATGQRVTLRCSPRSGDLSVYWYQQSLDQGLQFLIQYYNGEERAKGNILERFSAQQFPDLHSELNLSSLELGDSALYFCASSVGPAGGNTGELFFGEGSRLTVL.

The gene calls are TRBV27 and TRBJ2-2; D might be TRBD2 (6 bases). CDR3 length equals 20 residues. With 3 bases removed from V and 2 bases from J, the gap between germline ends came to 25 bases. Germline V gives CDR1 MNHEY, CDR2 SMNVEV (reference sequence). CDR3 nucleotides: TGTGCCAGCAGTTTGAGGAGGGGAATAGTCGGAGGGGATAACACCGGGGAGCTGTTTTTT. It codes for CASSLRRGIVGGDNTGELFF.